Listed here is a single T cell receptor beta chain. The data belong to a study of cytomegalovirus exposure and HLA in healthy donors. This PCR relied on a set of 60 Vbeta primers and 13 Jbeta primers. Measured with immunoSEQ multiplex PCR; TCRdb has only the in-frame clones, and not every one. Recorded here are 70,000 to 85,000 clones; the top ten clones represent around 7.5%. Between the trimmed V and J ends, which lost 3 bases and 3 bases, there was a span of 24 bases. This CDR3 has 18 residues. The germline gives CDR1 SGHDN, CDR2 FVKESK. The chain employs TRBV14 and TRBJ2-7; possible D gene TRBD2, 6 bases. This clonotype was obtained from a female donor in good health and CMV-seropositive. The source material was PBMCs. The CDR3 is CASSQPWTIPTLDYEQYF. In DNA, the CDR3 is TGTGCCAGCAGCCAGCCTTGGACTATACCTACCCTGGACTACGAGCAGTACTTC.